This T cell receptor beta chain was obtained from a study of T cell changes during pregnancy in multiple sclerosis. Clones were sequenced by immunoSEQ multiplex PCR, and TCRdb holds only the in-frame ones, with some missing. The sample lists tens of thousands of clones; roughly 92% were seen once. Trimming took off 11 bases at V and 3 bases at J, with 18 bases between the two ends. The germline CDR1 and CDR2 sequences are MNHNS and SASEGT. This CDR3 region has 14 residues. Sequencing used peripheral blood, obtained after pregnancy. The chain uses TRBV6-1 and TRBJ2-3; D is possibly TRBD1 (6 bases). The sequence was obtained from a female donor in good health, enrolled as a control in a pregnancy study. CDR3 in amino acids: CAGEQGQGTDTQYF. CDR3 sequence (DNA): TGTGCCGGAGAACAGGGTCAGGGGACAGATACGCAGTATTTT.